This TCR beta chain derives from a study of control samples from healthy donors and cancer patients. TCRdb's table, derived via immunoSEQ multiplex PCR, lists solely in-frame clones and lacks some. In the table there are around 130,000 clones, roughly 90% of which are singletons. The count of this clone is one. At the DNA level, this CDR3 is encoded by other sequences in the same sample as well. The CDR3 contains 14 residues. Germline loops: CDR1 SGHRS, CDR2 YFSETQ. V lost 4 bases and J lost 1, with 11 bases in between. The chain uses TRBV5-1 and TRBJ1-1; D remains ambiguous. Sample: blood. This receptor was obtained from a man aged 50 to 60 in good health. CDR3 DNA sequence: TGCGCCAGCAGCCTAGCCACGGGGAACACTGAAGCTTTCTTT. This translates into CASSLATGNTEAFF.